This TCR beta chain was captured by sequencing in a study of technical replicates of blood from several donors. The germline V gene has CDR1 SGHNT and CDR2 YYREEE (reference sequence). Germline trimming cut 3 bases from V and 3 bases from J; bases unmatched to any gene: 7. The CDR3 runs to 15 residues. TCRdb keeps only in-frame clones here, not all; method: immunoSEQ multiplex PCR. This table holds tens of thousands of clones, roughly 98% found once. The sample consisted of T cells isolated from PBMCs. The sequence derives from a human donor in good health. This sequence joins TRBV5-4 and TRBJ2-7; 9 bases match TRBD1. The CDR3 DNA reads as TGTGCCAGCAGCTCTGACAGGGGGGGGTACTACGAGCAGTACTTC. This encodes CASSSDRGGYYEQYF.